Below, one T cell receptor beta chain is given with its context. This clonotype was counted at least ten times. Which antigen it targets is not known. Per-nucleotide qualities are absent, and no much larger clonotype sits a single base away. Library construction relied on PCR. The instrument given in TCRdb is Illumina HiSeq 2500. Molecular barcoding was employed in the preparation of TCR libraries, with unique molecular identifiers being used to normalize TCRbeta repertoire quantification. TCRdb itself trimmed the public reads at Q25 with fastp, ran MiXCR and retained productive beta chains. Identical CDR3 protein sequences are pooled into one entry, listed with their most common genes and DNA. The sample records about 240,000 distinct CDR3 sequences, 20% to 30% of which are singletons. The ten largest clones represent 2.6% of the sample. There are 16 amino acids in the CDR3, from cysteine to phenylalanine inclusive. Left in the record is the CDR3 DNA by itself, 48 bases read in frame from the first base. The junction shows trimming of 4 bases on V and 3 bases on J, and the gene matches do not reach 7 bases of it. Per the germline V gene, SGHTA is the CDR1 and FQGNSA is the CDR2.

In the paper's terms, the treatment or condition label means: allogeneic hematopoietic cell transplantation with graft depleted of TCRalphabeta T cells and CD19 B cells. Transplant recipients were children who received TCRalphabeta/CD19-depleted allogeneic hematopoietic cell grafts. The source of the sample is a study of T-cell reconstitution after alpha-beta-depleted transplantation in children (TCRdb year 2016). Background for the entire study: The study quantitatively tracked T-cell immune reconstitution after TCRalphabeta/CD19-depleted allogeneic hematopoietic cell transplantation in children using TCR repertoire profiling.

Results the study describes overall, beyond this receptor: Over the following months the frequencies of hyperexpanded clones went down, and after one year T-cell counts and TCRbeta diversity were mostly credited to newly produced T cells. The apparently early recovery of alphabetaT-cell counts about two months after transplant reportedly depended on only several hundred rapidly expanded clones that came from non-depleted graft cells. The high TCRbeta diversity at day 60 in some patients was ascribed to recipient T cells and intrathymic progenitors that had survived conditioning.

The TCR sequence derives from a girl aged 2-10 years with Fanconi anemia, due to receive a stem cell transplant. This sample comprised PBMCs, obtained before TCRalphabeta/CD19-depleted stem cell transplant. Rearrangement joined TRBV7-2 to TRBJ2-5; the central 11 bases match TRBD2. The nucleotide sequence is TGTGCCAGCAGCTCTAACATAGCGGGAGGGGAAGAGACCCAGTACTTC. Translated, it reads CASSSNIAGGEETQYF. The CDR3 plus the reference TRBV7-2 and TRBJ2-5 genes for the other parts give the full variable domain: GAGVSQSPSNKVTEKGKDVELRCDPISGHTALYWYRQSLGQGLEFLIYFQGNSAPDKSGLPSDRFSAERTGGSVSTLTIQRTQQEDSAVYLCASSSNIAGGEETQYFGPGTRLLVL.